These T cell receptor beta chains were read from a single sample in a study of blood T cells in healthy people across ages. One entry per CDR3 protein results from TCRdb running MiXCR on the 5' RACE reads. The table shows approximately 800,000 distinct CDR3 sequences, with around two thirds occurring only once. The sample consisted of blood. These receptors originate from a man under 40 in good health. Both conserved end residues are part of each CDR3. A D gene is named only where the DNA matches it firmly. Not every row has a clone size; where given, it reads once, few, many or a size class.

size: NA; J: TRBJ1-1; D: TRBD1; V: TRBV3-1; DNA: TGTGCCAGCAGCACCCCGGGACAGAGGAACACTGAAGCTTTCTTT; CDR3: CASSTPGQRNTEAFF
size: many; J: TRBJ1-5; D: NA; V: TRBV20-1; DNA: TGCAGTGCTAGCTTAATAGGGCCGGGCAATCAGCCCCAGCATTTT; CDR3: CSASLIGPGNQPQHF
size: NA; J: TRBJ2-2; D: NA; V: TRBV4-1; DNA: TGCGCCAGCAGCTTCCGGGACCGATACCCCGGGGAGCTGTTTTTT; CDR3: CASSFRDRYPGELFF
size: NA; J: TRBJ1-2; D: NA; V: TRBV7-9; DNA: TGTGCCAGCAGCTTAGTCCAGGAGTACACCTTC; CDR3: CASSLVQEYTF
size: NA; J: TRBJ2-7; D: NA; V: TRBV7-3; DNA: TGTGCCAGCAGCCCCGGGGTCAGGAAATCCGACGAGCAGTACTTC; CDR3: CASSPGVRKSDEQYF
size: NA; J: TRBJ2-1; D: NA; V: TRBV6-5; DNA: TGTGCCAGCAGTTACTCGAAAACAGGGCGAAATGAGCAGTTCTTC; CDR3: CASSYSKTGRNEQFF
size: NA; J: TRBJ1-4; D: TRBD1; V: TRBV20-1; DNA: TGCAGTGCTGTGGGACAGTTTAATGAAAAACTGTTTTTT; CDR3: CSAVGQFNEKLFF
size: few; J: TRBJ2-5; D: NA; V: TRBV6-6; DNA: TGTGCCAGCAGTCGTACAGGGTTGCGAGAGACCCAGTACTTC; CDR3: CASSRTGLRETQYF
size: NA; J: TRBJ1-6; D: NA; V: TRBV20-1; DNA: TGCAGTGCTGGCCTGGGCGGGGCCCTCCACTTT; CDR3: CSAGLGGALHF
size: once; J: TRBJ2-2; D: NA; V: TRBV29-1; DNA: TGCAGCGTTGAAAGGGTCCGGACCGGGGAGCTGTTTTTT; CDR3: CSVERVRTGELFF
size: NA; J: TRBJ2-1; D: TRBD2; V: TRBV20-1; DNA: TGCAGTGCCGACGGACTAGCGGGGTACAATGAGCAGTTCTTC; CDR3: CSADGLAGYNEQFF
size: NA; J: TRBJ2-7; D: NA; V: TRBV25-1; DNA: TGTGCCAGCAGTGATTTAGGGGGACCCTACGAGCAGTACTTC; CDR3: CASSDLGGPYEQYF
size: many; J: TRBJ1-1; D: NA; V: TRBV5-1; DNA: TGCGCCAGCAGCTTGGACGGATTGAACACTGAAGCTTTCTTT; CDR3: CASSLDGLNTEAFF
size: NA; J: TRBJ1-1; D: NA; V: TRBV6-5; DNA: TGTGCCAGCGCTACTTACCCCCTGTTGAACACTGAAGCTTTCTTT; CDR3: CASATYPLLNTEAFF
size: NA; J: TRBJ2-3; D: TRBD2; V: TRBV27; DNA: TGTGCCAGCAGTCCAAGACTAGCGGGAGATACGCAGTATTTT; CDR3: CASSPRLAGDTQYF
size: NA; J: TRBJ2-3; D: TRBD2; V: TRBV3-1; DNA: TGTGCCAGCAGCCAAGATTCTGCGGGGGTTGCCACAGATACGCAGTATTTT; CDR3: CASSQDSAGVATDTQYF
size: NA; J: TRBJ2-7; D: NA; V: TRBV20-1; DNA: TGCAGTGCTAGCAGGGTCGGATTTACAGGCTACGAGCAGTACTTC; CDR3: CSASRVGFTGYEQYF
size: NA; J: TRBJ2-2; D: TRBD2; V: TRBV7-2; DNA: TGTGCCAGCAGCTATACCGGGGGGACGAACACCGGGGAGCTGTTTTTT; CDR3: CASSYTGGTNTGELFF
size: NA; J: TRBJ2-1; D: NA; V: TRBV9; DNA: TGTGCCAGCAGCGTAGCGAGGGGCCTCCTGGGGAATGAGCAGTTCTTC; CDR3: CASSVARGLLGNEQFF
size: NA; J: TRBJ2-7; D: NA; V: TRBV20-1; DNA: TGCAGTGCTGTCCCCGGGACGAGGACCTACGAGCAGTACTTC; CDR3: CSAVPGTRTYEQYF
size: NA; J: TRBJ2-5; D: NA; V: TRBV7-2; DNA: TGTGCCAGCAGCTCCGACCACGAGGGACCCCGGGGGACCCAGTACTTC; CDR3: CASSSDHEGPRGTQYF
size: NA; J: TRBJ2-5; D: TRBD2; V: TRBV7-3; DNA: TGTGCCAGCAGCCTCTTGACTAGCGGGGGAGATTACGTCCAAGAGACCCAGTACTTC; CDR3: CASSLLTSGGDYVQETQYF
size: NA; J: TRBJ2-1; D: TRBD1; V: TRBV2; DNA: TGTGCCAGCAGCGCTGACAGGGGGCTAAATAATGAGCAGTTCTTC; CDR3: CASSADRGLNNEQFF
size: NA; J: TRBJ2-1; D: NA; V: TRBV5-5; DNA: TGTGCCAGCAGCGCAGCAGGGACGACCCACAATGAGCAGTTCTTC; CDR3: CASSAAGTTHNEQFF
size: NA; J: TRBJ2-7; D: TRBD1; V: TRBV20-1; DNA: TGCAGTGCCCCGAGACCACACACAGGGGGCGCAGGGTACGAGCAGTACTTC; CDR3: CSAPRPHTGGAGYEQYF
size: NA; J: TRBJ2-5; D: NA; V: TRBV10-3; DNA: TGTGCCATCCTGGACACCTTGGGAGAGACCCAGTACTTC; CDR3: CAILDTLGETQYF
size: NA; J: TRBJ1-6; D: TRBD1; V: TRBV5-6; DNA: TGTGCCAGCAGCCTAGGACAGGTAGTGCCACCCCTCCACTTT; CDR3: CASSLGQVVPPLHF
size: NA; J: TRBJ2-5; D: TRBD1; V: TRBV7-9; DNA: TGTGCCAGCAACCATTACATGGACAGGGGAGAGACCCAGTACTTC; CDR3: CASNHYMDRGETQYF
size: NA; J: TRBJ1-5; D: TRBD1; V: TRBV19; DNA: TGTGCCAGTAGTATGGTGCAGGGGGCAGGTCAGCCCCAGCATTTT; CDR3: CASSMVQGAGQPQHF
size: NA; J: TRBJ2-4; D: TRBD2; V: TRBV12-3/TRBV12-4; DNA: TGTGCCAGCAGCGGACTAGCGGGGGCCCAAGACATTCAGTACTTC; CDR3: CASSGLAGAQDIQYF
size: NA; J: TRBJ1-3; D: NA; V: TRBV3-1; DNA: TGTGCCAGCAGCCGGATCCTGAGCTCTGGAAACACCATATATTTT; CDR3: CASSRILSSGNTIYF
size: NA; J: TRBJ1-2; D: TRBD1; V: TRBV20-1; DNA: TGCAGTGCTAGGGCCAGACAGGGGGCGGATAACTATGGCTACACCTTC; CDR3: CSARARQGADNYGYTF
size: NA; J: TRBJ2-3; D: NA; V: TRBV2; DNA: TGTGCCAGCAGGCCTCCGGGACACAAAAGCACAGATACGCAGTATTTT; CDR3: CASRPPGHKSTDTQYF
size: NA; J: TRBJ1-2; D: TRBD1; V: TRBV18; DNA: TGTGCCAGCTCTACAGGGGAAGCCTATGGCTACACCTTC; CDR3: CASSTGEAYGYTF
size: NA; J: TRBJ2-3; D: NA; V: TRBV7-2; DNA: TGTGCCAGCAGCCCTATTGCTGGCGGAGATACGCAGTATTTT; CDR3: CASSPIAGGDTQYF
size: NA; J: TRBJ2-1; D: TRBD2; V: TRBV5-1; DNA: TGCGCCAGCAGCTTTAGACCTAGCGGGGTTTACAATGAGCAGTTCTTC; CDR3: CASSFRPSGVYNEQFF
size: NA; J: TRBJ1-2; D: TRBD1; V: TRBV4-2; DNA: TGTGCCAGCAGCCAACGGACAGGGGGTTTTTATGGCTACACCTTC; CDR3: CASSQRTGGFYGYTF
size: NA; J: TRBJ2-7; D: TRBD2; V: TRBV9; DNA: TGTGCCAGCAGCGGATCACTAGCGGGTTCGTACGAGCAGTACTTC; CDR3: CASSGSLAGSYEQYF
size: NA; J: TRBJ2-1; D: NA; V: TRBV7-2; DNA: TGTGCCAGCAGCTTAGGCCGGCCGCCCAACAATGAGCAGTTCTTC; CDR3: CASSLGRPPNNEQFF
size: NA; J: TRBJ2-5; D: TRBD1; V: TRBV5-6; DNA: TGTGCCAGCAGCTCCTTCGGACAGGGCCAAGAGACCCAGTACTTC; CDR3: CASSSFGQGQETQYF
size: once; J: TRBJ2-7; D: NA; V: TRBV27; DNA: TGTGCCAACACTAATGGGGGCCGGCCGGGAAAATCCTACGAGCAGTACTTC; CDR3: CANTNGGRPGKSYEQYF
size: NA; J: TRBJ2-1; D: NA; V: TRBV12-3/TRBV12-4; DNA: NA; CDR3: CASSFAPDRYTFGSGQFF
size: NA; J: TRBJ1-1; D: NA; V: TRBV7-3; DNA: TGTGCCAGCAGCTCAGGACACCCCACTGAAGCTTTCTTT; CDR3: CASSSGHPTEAFF
size: NA; J: TRBJ2-7; D: TRBD2; V: TRBV20-1; DNA: TGCAGTGCTAATCCAGCGGGGGCGACCTACGAGCAGTACTTC; CDR3: CSANPAGATYEQYF
size: NA; J: TRBJ2-1; D: TRBD2; V: TRBV20-1; DNA: TGCAGTGCTAGCGGGGGGGCCGGAACCTACAATGAGCAGTTCTTC; CDR3: CSASGGAGTYNEQFF
size: NA; J: TRBJ2-7; D: NA; V: TRBV6-5; DNA: TGTGCCAGCAGTTACTCGGCGTCCTACGAGCAGTACTTC; CDR3: CASSYSASYEQYF
size: NA; J: TRBJ2-5; D: NA; V: TRBV5-1; DNA: TGCGCCAGCAGCTTCCGACAGAAGTGGGAGACCCAGTACTTC; CDR3: CASSFRQKWETQYF
size: NA; J: TRBJ2-5; D: NA; V: TRBV9; DNA: TGTGCCAGCAACTCCGGGAGTAGGGAGACCCAGTACTTC; CDR3: CASNSGSRETQYF
size: once; J: TRBJ2-3; D: NA; V: TRBV12-3/TRBV12-4; DNA: TGTGCCAGCAGTTTGGGAGATGCGCAGTATTTT; CDR3: CASSLGDAQYF
size: NA; J: TRBJ2-1; D: TRBD1; V: TRBV28; DNA: TGTGCCAGCGGGGGCGGTAGGGACAGGGACTACAATGAGCAGTTCTTC; CDR3: CASGGGRDRDYNEQFF
size: once; J: TRBJ2-7; D: NA; V: TRBV20-1; DNA: TGCAGTGCTTCCACGACGGACGAGCAGTACTTC; CDR3: CSASTTDEQYF